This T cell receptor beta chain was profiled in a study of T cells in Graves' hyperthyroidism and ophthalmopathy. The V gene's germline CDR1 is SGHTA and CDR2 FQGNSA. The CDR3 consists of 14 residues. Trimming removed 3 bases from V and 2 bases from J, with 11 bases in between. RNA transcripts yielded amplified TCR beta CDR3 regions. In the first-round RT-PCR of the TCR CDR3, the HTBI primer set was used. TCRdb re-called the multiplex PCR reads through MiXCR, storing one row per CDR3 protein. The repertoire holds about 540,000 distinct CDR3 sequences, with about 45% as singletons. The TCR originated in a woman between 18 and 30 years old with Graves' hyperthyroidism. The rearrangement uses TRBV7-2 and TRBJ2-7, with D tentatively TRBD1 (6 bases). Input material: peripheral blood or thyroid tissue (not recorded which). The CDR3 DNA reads TGTGCCAGCAGCTTGGGACAAGCAACCTACGAGCAGTACTTC. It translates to CASSLGQATYEQYF.